This TCR beta chain derives from a study of blood T cell repertoires in COVID-19. Trimming left V 4 bases short and J 11 bases short, with 15 bases between. Germline CDR1 and CDR2: MDHEN and SYDVKM. CDR3 length: 14 residues. The assay was immunoSEQ multiplex PCR, and TCRdb's table has in-frame clones only and misses some. This sample has about 300,000 clones; less than 85% occur once, and the top ten carry roughly 1.5%. This clone was found a few times. The chain joins TRBV28 to TRBJ1-6, with D maybe TRBD1 (6 bases). Sequencing was carried out using peripheral blood. The origin of this receptor is a human donor with COVID-19, enrolled during active disease. The donor label of this sample is uncertain. CDR3 sequence: CASSWGQQGTPLHF. The CDR3 DNA reads TGTGCCAGCAGTTGGGGGCAACAGGGAACACCCCTCCACTTT.